This T cell receptor beta chain was sequenced in a study of molecular identifiers for immune sequencing clone quantification. Study summary: In replicates, the authors split RNA from around 18,000 or 91,000 naive CD8 cells five ways and sequenced four.

TCRdb re-called the PCR reads through MiXCR, storing one row per CDR3 protein. Seen here are about 320,000 distinct CDR3 sequences, about 21% observed once, and the top ten hold 0.81%. For this clonotype: Its antigen is unidentified. A much larger clonotype is one base distant, so this may be a read error.

Study results and limitations: Over 98% of effector molecules, yet under 1% of naive-cell molecules, were held by clones above 20 RNA copies.

RNA fractions of 10%, 30% or 50% and about 18,000 to 1,000,000 sorted cells were the source of naive CD8 libraries. Naive CD8 T cells were sorted, and the gate applied was CD8+CD4-CCR7+CD45RA+. The specimen was naive CD8+ T cells from blood, with Jurkat cell RNA spiked in. The subset is: FACS-sorted CD8+CD4-CCR7+CD45RA+ naive T cells. The sequence derives from a human donor in good health. Some libraries in this study had Jurkat cell RNA spiked in.

This CDR3 is CASSPRDRGYEKTQYF. CDR3 in DNA: TGTGCCAGCAGCCCGCGGGACAGGGGGTATGAAAAGACCCAGTACTTC. This chain links TRBV13 with TRBJ2-5; 11 positions agree with TRBD1. CDR1 and CDR2 from the germline V gene are PRHDT and FYEKMQ (reference sequence). J was trimmed by 6 bases and V by 5 bases; bases with no gene match: 11. This CDR3 has 16 residues.